Following are 11 T cell receptor beta chains from one sample sequenced in a study of control samples from healthy donors and cancer patients. TCRdb's table, derived via immunoSEQ multiplex PCR, lists solely in-frame clones and lacks some. The sample shows 120,000 or so clones, about nine tenths of them seen only once. The specimen was blood. Receptors originate from a man aged 35 to 55 in good health.

The chain uses TRBV15 and TRBJ2-7; D might be TRBD1 (7 bases). CDR1 LNHNV and CDR2 YYDKDF come from the germline V gene (reference sequence). With 1 base removed from V and 3 bases from J, the gap between germline ends came to 16 bases. The CDR3 covers 16 residues. Here the CDR3 reads CATSRAPQGGGYEQYF. CDR3 sequence (DNA): TGTGCCACCAGCAGAGCCCCCCAGGGGGGCGGCTACGAGCAGTACTTC.

The V call is TRBV6-4, the J call TRBJ2-1, with TRBD1 matching over 9 bases. With V trimmed by 2 bases and J by 6 bases, 8 bases remained unmatched. There are 16 residues in the CDR3. Germline lookup yields CDR1 MRHNA and CDR2 SNTAGT. The CDR3 here is CASSDRAGQGGNEQFF. The CDR3 DNA follows: TGTGCCAGCAGTGACAGGGCGGGACAGGGAGGCAATGAGCAGTTCTTC.

The gene calls are TRBV6-2 or TRBV6-3 and TRBJ1-2, with 7 nucleotides matching TRBD1. This CDR3 comprises 15 residues. V was pared by 6 bases and J by 7 bases, with 14 bases of the junction left unmatched. The germline V gene encodes CDR1 MNHEY and CDR2 SVGEGT. The CDR3 here is CASSRHEQGSRGYTF. CDR3 in DNA: TGTGCCAGCAGCCGACATGAACAGGGGAGTCGTGGCTACACCTTC.

This sequence joins TRBV18 and TRBJ1-1; TRBD1 might be the D (6 bases). CDR1 KGHSH and CDR2 LQKENI come from the germline V gene. This CDR3 contains 14 residues. V dropped 1 base and J dropped 0 bases, with 6 bases sitting between them. CDR3 sequence (DNA): TGTGCCAGCTCACCACGGACAGTGAACACTGAAGCTTTCTTT. Translating it yields CASSPRTVNTEAFF.

CDR3: CASTPGANRAQYF. CDR3 coding DNA: TGTGCCAGCACCCCAGGGGCCAACAGGGCGCAGTACTTC. This chain connects TRBV6-2 or TRBV6-3 to TRBJ2-7; the D gene is possibly TRBD1 (6 bases). The CDR3 is 13 amino acids. Trimming left V 7 bases short and J 9 bases short, with 19 bases between. Germline CDR1 and CDR2: MNHEY and SVGEGT.

Within the sample, this clone is medium-sized. The genes are TRBV3-1 (or the pseudogene TRBV3-2) and TRBJ2-3; unclear D gene. Germline CDR1 is LGHDT and CDR2 is YNNKEL (reference sequence). The CDR3 is made up of 14 amino acids. Deletions cut 1 base from V and 4 bases from J, with 9 bases between. CDR3 bases: TGTGCCAGCAGCCAAGGGAGAACCGCAGATACGCAGTATTTT. Encoded protein: CASSQGRTADTQYF.

The CDR3: CASSVTGLRNQPQHF. Here the CDR3 DNA reads TGTGCCAGCAGCGTCACAGGGTTGCGCAATCAGCCCCAGCATTTT. The chain combines TRBV9 with TRBJ1-5; a possible D gene is TRBD1 (6 bases). With 2 bases removed from V and 2 bases from J, the gap between germline ends came to 11 bases. The CDR3 runs to 15 residues. CDR1 and CDR2 (germline): SGDLS, YYNGEE.

The J gene is TRBJ2-3, the V gene TRBV29-1, with D unresolved. The V gene's germline CDR1 is SQVTM and CDR2 ANQGSEA. There are 13 residues in the CDR3. V lost 6 bases and J 6 bases, leaving 16 bases between the germline ends. CDR3 amino acids: CSVAGPPPDTQYF. The CDR3, as DNA: TGCAGCGTCGCCGGGCCACCGCCGGATACGCAGTATTTT.

The rearrangement links TRBV20-1 to TRBJ1-1, with D possibly being TRBD1 (5 bases). The CDR3 runs 10 residues. The V gene's germline CDR1 is DFQATT and CDR2 SNEGSKA (reference sequence). Trimming pared 7 bases from V and 11 bases from J, leaving 14 bases between. The CDR3 bases are TGCAGTGTGGGGGATGTGGAGGCTTTCTTT. The encoded protein is CSVGDVEAFF.

Only one count was recorded for this clone. This chain joins TRBV14 and TRBJ1-1; no clear D gene. CDR3 length: 13 residues. CDR1 and CDR2 from the germline V gene are SGHDN and FVKESK. V gave up 0 bases and J gave up 10 bases, with 12 bases separating them. CDR3 loop: CASSQDRRFGAFF. The CDR3 bases are TGTGCCAGCAGCCAAGATCGTAGGTTTGGAGCTTTCTTT.

The rearrangement uses TRBV23-1 and TRBJ1-1; 7 positions match TRBD1. TRBV23-1 is known as an ORF, though its function is uncertain. Germline trimming cut 2 bases from V and 5 bases from J; bases unmatched to any gene: 2. The CDR3 totals 13 residues. The CDR3, as DNA: TGCGCCAGCAGTCAAGACAGGGCTACTGAAGCTTTCTTT. Amino acid sequence: CASSQDRATEAFF.